This T cell receptor beta chain stems from a study of shared clonotypes between healthy human individuals. The overall study: The cohort comprised a couple of women and a few men. Their ages spanned 18 to 49 years.

Donors, without exception, were Caucasian adults residing in Nashville, Tennessee. After removal of 2 bases from V and 0 bases from J, the junction contained 4 bases not matched to a gene. CDR1 is LNHDA, CDR2 SQIVND, per germline (reference sequence). The CDR3 runs 15 residues. Original analysis: ImmunoSEQ output lacked quality scores and full-length reads, limiting matched filtering. Method: immunoSEQ multiplex PCR; TCRdb's copy keeps in-frame clones and lacks some. That table furnishes V, J and clone size, whereas the DNA furnished D and trimming. In the table there are about half a million clones, roughly four fifths of which are singletons.

This receptor was taken from a woman aged 40 to 50 in good health. Some clones in this sample may be carry-over from other donors' samples. The J gene is TRBJ2-7, the V gene TRBV19; 7 nucleotides match TRBD1. Specimen: PBMCs. The CDR3 spells CASSITAGGSYEQYF. In nucleotides, the CDR3 is TGTGCCAGTAGTATAACGGCAGGGGGCTCCTACGAGCAGTACTTC.